Listed below are T cell receptor beta chains from one sample, sequenced in a study of blood T cell repertoires in COVID-19. Using immunoSEQ multiplex PCR, the repertoire was profiled, and TCRdb retains in-frame clones only, with some absent. In the table there are approximately 60,000 clones, 76% of which are singletons. The sequenced material came from peripheral blood. These receptors all come from a woman older than 75 with acute or convalescent COVID-19. CDR3s include the opening cysteine and the closing phenylalanine or tryptophan. A D gene is named only where the DNA matches it firmly. Only some rows state a clone size, as once, few, many or a class for expanded clones.

clone_size: NA
v_call: TRBV12-5
d_call: NA
j_call: TRBJ1-2
cdr3_nt: TGTGCTAGTGGTCCCACAGTAAAGGATGGCTACACCTTC
cdr3_aa: CASGPTVKDGYTF

clone_size: NA
v_call: TRBV6-4
d_call: NA
j_call: TRBJ2-2
cdr3_nt: TGTGCCAGCAGTGCAGATAATACCGGGGAGCTGTTTTTT
cdr3_aa: CASSADNTGELFF

clone_size: NA
v_call: TRBV12-3/TRBV12-4
d_call: NA
j_call: TRBJ1-2
cdr3_nt: TGTGCCAGCAGCAGGGACACCAACTATGGCTACACCTTC
cdr3_aa: CASSRDTNYGYTF

clone_size: few
v_call: TRBV4-1
d_call: NA
j_call: TRBJ2-7
cdr3_nt: TGCGCCAGCAGCCAAGAGGGCAGGGGGGTAGAGCAGTACTTC
cdr3_aa: CASSQEGRGVEQYF

clone_size: NA
v_call: TRBV27
d_call: NA
j_call: TRBJ1-1
cdr3_nt: TGTGCCAGCAGTTTACAGACTCCCGCGTGGACTGAAGCTTTCTTT
cdr3_aa: CASSLQTPAWTEAFF

clone_size: NA
v_call: TRBV25-1
d_call: NA
j_call: TRBJ1-6
cdr3_nt: TGTGCCAGCAGTGCCCACAGGGAGAATTCACCCCTCCACTTT
cdr3_aa: CASSAHRENSPLHF

clone_size: NA
v_call: TRBV18
d_call: NA
j_call: TRBJ2-1
cdr3_nt: TGTGCCAGCTCACCTAACCGTCGGAATGAGCAGTTCTTC
cdr3_aa: CASSPNRRNEQFF

clone_size: NA
v_call: TRBV19
d_call: NA
j_call: TRBJ2-3
cdr3_nt: TGTGCCACCCCTCCCCTGCCGGGAGAGATGGCAGATACGCAGTATTTT
cdr3_aa: CATPPLPGEMADTQYF

clone_size: NA
v_call: TRBV6-4
d_call: TRBD1
j_call: TRBJ2-2
cdr3_nt: TGTGCCAGCAGTTCTGCAGGGGGCGGCGGGGAGCTGTTTTTT
cdr3_aa: CASSSAGGGGELFF

clone_size: NA
v_call: TRBV9
d_call: TRBD1
j_call: TRBJ1-4
cdr3_nt: TGTGCCAGCAGCGTAGGGACAGGGTGGAGCGAAAAACTGTTTTTT
cdr3_aa: CASSVGTGWSEKLFF

clone_size: NA
v_call: TRBV28
d_call: TRBD1
j_call: TRBJ1-2
cdr3_nt: TGTGCCAGCAGTGCCGACAGGGGGGCTAACTATGGCTACACCTTC
cdr3_aa: CASSADRGANYGYTF

clone_size: once
v_call: TRBV2
d_call: NA
j_call: TRBJ1-1
cdr3_nt: TGTGCCAGCAGAGGGCCGGGGAAGACTGAAGCTTTCTTT
cdr3_aa: CASRGPGKTEAFF

clone_size: NA
v_call: TRBV30
d_call: NA
j_call: TRBJ1-1
cdr3_nt: TGTGCCTGGACTAATTTAATGGGGGGGGCGATCGACACTGAAGCTTTCTTT
cdr3_aa: CAWTNLMGGAIDTEAFF

clone_size: NA
v_call: TRBV5-4
d_call: NA
j_call: TRBJ2-7
cdr3_nt: TGTGCCAGCAGCTCACGAGGGGGGGGCTACGAGCAGTACTTC
cdr3_aa: CASSSRGGGYEQYF

clone_size: NA
v_call: TRBV27
d_call: NA
j_call: TRBJ2-7
cdr3_nt: TGTGCCAGCAGTTTTGTGGGCGATGGCTACGAGCAGTACTTC
cdr3_aa: CASSFVGDGYEQYF

clone_size: once
v_call: TRBV30
d_call: NA
j_call: TRBJ1-2
cdr3_nt: TGTGCCTGGGACGGGGGGCTGGGGGGCTACACCTTC
cdr3_aa: CAWDGGLGGYTF

clone_size: once
v_call: TRBV5-5
d_call: NA
j_call: TRBJ2-5
cdr3_nt: TGTGCCAGCAGCCCAGACAGGTTCGAGACCCAGTACTTC
cdr3_aa: CASSPDRFETQYF

clone_size: NA
v_call: TRBV19
d_call: TRBD1
j_call: TRBJ1-1
cdr3_nt: TGTGCCAGTACCGAAGACAGGGAACTGGCCTCTGAAGCTTTCTTT
cdr3_aa: CASTEDRELASEAFF

clone_size: few
v_call: TRBV2
d_call: TRBD1
j_call: TRBJ1-2
cdr3_nt: TGTGCCAGCAGTCAGACAGGGGGAAAAAGCTATGGCTACACCTTC
cdr3_aa: CASSQTGGKSYGYTF

clone_size: NA
v_call: TRBV6-2/TRBV6-3
d_call: TRBD2
j_call: TRBJ2-4
cdr3_nt: TGTGCCAGCAGTTCAGGACTAGCGGGAGGGGTCGCCAAAAACATTCAGTACTTC
cdr3_aa: CASSSGLAGGVAKNIQYF

clone_size: NA
v_call: TRBV28
d_call: NA
j_call: TRBJ1-4
cdr3_nt: TGTGCCATCCGACCCGGGGGAGGAGAAAAACTGTTTTTT
cdr3_aa: CAIRPGGGEKLFF

clone_size: NA
v_call: TRBV4-2
d_call: NA
j_call: TRBJ2-1
cdr3_nt: TGTGCCAGCAGCCAAAATTTCGGAGAAACCTATTACAATGAGCAGTTCTTC
cdr3_aa: CASSQNFGETYYNEQFF

clone_size: NA
v_call: TRBV2
d_call: TRBD1
j_call: TRBJ1-1
cdr3_nt: TGTGCCAGCAGCCCTGACAGGGTCAAGAACACTGAAGCTTTCTTT
cdr3_aa: CASSPDRVKNTEAFF

clone_size: NA
v_call: TRBV7-3
d_call: TRBD2
j_call: TRBJ2-3
cdr3_nt: TGTGCCAGCAGCTCGGGACTAGCGCAGAGCACAGATACGCAGTATTTT
cdr3_aa: CASSSGLAQSTDTQYF

clone_size: NA
v_call: TRBV2
d_call: TRBD2
j_call: TRBJ2-3
cdr3_nt: TGTGCCAGCAGGCTTAGCGGGAGGACCACAGATACGCAGTATTTT
cdr3_aa: CASRLSGRTTDTQYF

clone_size: NA
v_call: TRBV28
d_call: NA
j_call: TRBJ2-7
cdr3_nt: TGTGCCAGCAGTCCCCCAGCGACCTACGAGCAGTACTTC
cdr3_aa: CASSPPATYEQYF

clone_size: NA
v_call: TRBV2
d_call: NA
j_call: TRBJ2-1
cdr3_nt: TGTGCCAGCCTCGCGGACAGAAACAATGAGCAGTTCTTC
cdr3_aa: CASLADRNNEQFF

clone_size: NA
v_call: TRBV6-6
d_call: NA
j_call: TRBJ2-5
cdr3_nt: TGTGCCAGCAGGAGGGGGGGCGGAGAGACCCAGTACTTC
cdr3_aa: CASRRGGGETQYF

clone_size: NA
v_call: TRBV28
d_call: NA
j_call: TRBJ2-5
cdr3_nt: TGTGCCAGCAGTCCACCGGGACTTCAAGAGACCCAGTACTTC
cdr3_aa: CASSPPGLQETQYF

clone_size: NA
v_call: TRBV29-1
d_call: NA
j_call: TRBJ1-2
cdr3_nt: TGCAGCGTTGAACCGGACAGCTTTGGCTACACCTTC
cdr3_aa: CSVEPDSFGYTF

clone_size: NA
v_call: TRBV7-2
d_call: TRBD1
j_call: TRBJ2-1
cdr3_nt: TGTGCCAGCAGCCCCGACAGGGGCGGGTACAATGAGCAGTTCTTC
cdr3_aa: CASSPDRGGYNEQFF

clone_size: once
v_call: TRBV28
d_call: TRBD2
j_call: TRBJ2-5
cdr3_nt: TGTGCCAGCAGTTTAGGGACTAGCGGGAAAGAGACCCAGTACTTC
cdr3_aa: CASSLGTSGKETQYF

clone_size: NA
v_call: TRBV24-1
d_call: NA
j_call: TRBJ2-5
cdr3_nt: TGTGCCACCAGTGCCTCTCCCTCGGGGTCCCAGTACTTC
cdr3_aa: CATSASPSGSQYF

clone_size: NA
v_call: TRBV14
d_call: NA
j_call: TRBJ2-3
cdr3_nt: TGTGCCAGCAGCGCACGACAGGGCCGCGGGATTAATACGCAGTATTTT
cdr3_aa: CASSARQGRGINTQYF

clone_size: NA
v_call: TRBV5-1
d_call: TRBD1
j_call: TRBJ1-6
cdr3_nt: TGCGCCAGCAGCTTACGGGACAGTTTCGGTAATTCACCCCTCCACTTT
cdr3_aa: CASSLRDSFGNSPLHF

clone_size: NA
v_call: TRBV5-6
d_call: NA
j_call: TRBJ2-3
cdr3_nt: TGTGCCAGCAGCTTGGCTGGGCGGGCCCCCATAAACACAGATACGCAGTATTTT
cdr3_aa: CASSLAGRAPINTDTQYF

clone_size: NA
v_call: TRBV5-5
d_call: NA
j_call: TRBJ1-2
cdr3_nt: TGTGCCAGCAGCTTGGGGCCGAATAACTATGGCTACACCTTC
cdr3_aa: CASSLGPNNYGYTF

clone_size: few
v_call: TRBV7-9
d_call: NA
j_call: TRBJ1-6
cdr3_nt: TGTGCCAGCAGCTTAGCCGGGGGGAATCCCGGTAATTCACCCCTCCACTTT
cdr3_aa: CASSLAGGNPGNSPLHF

clone_size: NA
v_call: TRBV29-1
d_call: TRBD1
j_call: TRBJ1-1
cdr3_nt: TGCAGCGTCCGACAGGGGATGAACACTGAAGCTTTCTTT
cdr3_aa: CSVRQGMNTEAFF

clone_size: NA
v_call: TRBV6-1
d_call: NA
j_call: TRBJ2-4
cdr3_nt: TGTGCCAGCAGTGAATGGGCAGGGGTAGCCAAAAACATTCAGTACTTC
cdr3_aa: CASSEWAGVAKNIQYF

clone_size: once
v_call: TRBV5-1
d_call: TRBD2
j_call: TRBJ2-1
cdr3_nt: TGCGCCAGCAGCCCCAGCGGGAGGGCCAGCTCCTACAATGAGCAGTTCTTC
cdr3_aa: CASSPSGRASSYNEQFF

clone_size: NA
v_call: TRBV18
d_call: TRBD2
j_call: TRBJ2-7
cdr3_nt: TGTGCCAGCTCACCGAGCGGGAACCCCTCCTACGAGCAGTACTTC
cdr3_aa: CASSPSGNPSYEQYF

clone_size: NA
v_call: TRBV3-1/TRBV3-2
d_call: TRBD2
j_call: TRBJ2-1
cdr3_nt: TGTGCCAGCAGCCATAGGGCCTTCGGCGGGGGGGGAGGTGAGCAGTTCTTC
cdr3_aa: CASSHRAFGGGGGEQFF

clone_size: NA
v_call: TRBV3-1/TRBV3-2
d_call: NA
j_call: TRBJ2-1
cdr3_nt: TGTGCCAGCAGCCCAGGCGCCTACAATGAGCAGTTCTTC
cdr3_aa: CASSPGAYNEQFF

clone_size: NA
v_call: TRBV6-6
d_call: TRBD2
j_call: TRBJ2-7
cdr3_nt: TGTGCCAGCAGTTCCCGCAGCGGGAGCTCCTCCTACGAGCAGTATTTC
cdr3_aa: CASSSRSGSSSYEQYF

clone_size: NA
v_call: TRBV10-3
d_call: TRBD2
j_call: TRBJ2-7
cdr3_nt: TGTGCCATCGGGACTAGCGGGCCCAACGAGCAGTACTTC
cdr3_aa: CAIGTSGPNEQYF

clone_size: once
v_call: TRBV2
d_call: NA
j_call: TRBJ1-3
cdr3_nt: TGTGCCAGCAAGGACAGTTACTCTGGAAACACCATATATTTT
cdr3_aa: CASKDSYSGNTIYF

clone_size: NA
v_call: TRBV7-2
d_call: NA
j_call: TRBJ2-5
cdr3_nt: TGTGCCAGCAGACAGCGGTCCAGGGGGGAGGAGACCCAGTACTTC
cdr3_aa: CASRQRSRGEETQYF

clone_size: NA
v_call: TRBV30
d_call: TRBD1
j_call: TRBJ1-1
cdr3_nt: TGTGCCTGGGGTGACAGGGTCCGCACTGAAGCTTTCTTT
cdr3_aa: CAWGDRVRTEAFF

clone_size: NA
v_call: TRBV11-1
d_call: TRBD2
j_call: TRBJ2-7
cdr3_nt: TGTGCCAGCAGCTTAGAGGGGACTAGCGGGTACGAGCAGTACTTC
cdr3_aa: CASSLEGTSGYEQYF

clone_size: NA
v_call: TRBV6-5
d_call: NA
j_call: TRBJ2-1
cdr3_nt: TGTGCCAGCAGCCCCATCGGGTCCGGGGATGAGCAGTTCTTC
cdr3_aa: CASSPIGSGDEQFF

clone_size: NA
v_call: TRBV11-2
d_call: TRBD2
j_call: TRBJ2-7
cdr3_nt: TGTGCCAGCAGCTTAGGGCGCGGGAGAGTGCAGGAGCAGTACTTC
cdr3_aa: CASSLGRGRVQEQYF